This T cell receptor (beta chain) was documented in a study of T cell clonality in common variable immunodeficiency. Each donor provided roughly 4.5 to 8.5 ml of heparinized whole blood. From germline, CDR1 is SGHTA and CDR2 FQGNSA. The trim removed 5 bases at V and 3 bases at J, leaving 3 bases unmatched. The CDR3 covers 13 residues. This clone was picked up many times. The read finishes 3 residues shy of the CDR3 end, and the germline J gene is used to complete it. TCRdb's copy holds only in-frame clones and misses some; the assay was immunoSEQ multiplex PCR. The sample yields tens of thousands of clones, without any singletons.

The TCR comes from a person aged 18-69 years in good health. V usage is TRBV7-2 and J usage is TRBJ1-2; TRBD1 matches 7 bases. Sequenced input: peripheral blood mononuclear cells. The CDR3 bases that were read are TGTGCCAGCAGCCCAACAGGGGACTATGGC. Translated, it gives CASSPTGDYG. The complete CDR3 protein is CASSPTGDYGYTF.